The TCR beta chain under discussion was sequenced for a study of CD8 T cells in Susac syndrome. The junction had 10 bases not matched to a gene; V was cut back by 5 bases and J by 7 bases. Germline V gene data show CDR1 as DFQATT and CDR2 as SNEGSKA (reference sequence). The length of the CDR3 is 14 residues. Reverse transcription used about 0.5 to 1 ug RNA and random hexamers. TCRdb called the immunoSEQ multiplex PCR reads again in MiXCR, with one record for every CDR3 protein. The sample includes 110,000 to 150,000 distinct CDR3 sequences, roughly 95% of them seen just once. This TCR derives from a human donor with Susac syndrome. The sequenced sample consisted of CD4+ T cells from PBMCs. V gene TRBV20-1 combines with J gene TRBJ1-4; 7 bases match TRBD1. The CDR3, as DNA: TGCAGTGCTGGCGACAGGGTTAGTGGTGAAAAACTGTTTTTT. Protein product: CSAGDRVSGEKLFF.